Below, 24 T cell receptor beta chains from the same sample are listed, as sequenced in a study of identical twins. TCRdb reprocessed the 5' RACE reads via MiXCR and lists one record per CDR3 protein. The sample contains about 730,000 distinct CDR3 sequences, roughly 20% of which appear only once. The sample was also linked to a second study, of T cells expressing NK-cell markers.

The sequenced material came from PBMCs. Receptor source: a woman aged 18-29 years in good health.

The chain has TRBV6-2 or TRBV6-3 and TRBJ2-4, with D possibly being TRBD1 (6 bases). Germline CDR1 MNHEY, CDR2 SVGEGT. The CDR3 extends over 18 amino acids. Trimming stripped 6 bases from V and 1 base from J, with 22 bases between. The CDR3 spells CASSHNRTGGWAKNIQYF. The CDR3 nucleotides read TGTGCCAGCAGCCATAATAGGACTGGGGGCTGGGCCAAAAACATTCAGTACTTC.

The sample holds a few counts of this clonotype. The chain is built from TRBV12-3 or TRBV12-4 and TRBJ1-1; no reliable D call. The V and J ends lost 8 bases and 4 bases respectively, with 8 bases between them. CDR3 length: 11 residues. The CDR3 protein is CASGRITEAFF. For the CDR3, the DNA is TGTGCCAGCGGCCGAATCACTGAAGCTTTCTTT.

There are a few counts of this clonotype. V and J are TRBV15 and TRBJ2-3; TRBD1 agrees at 9 bases. CDR1 is LNHNV and CDR2 is YYDKDF in the germline V gene (reference sequence). CDR3 length: 18 residues. Germline trimming cut 5 bases from V and 2 bases from J; bases unmatched to any gene: 14. The CDR3 loop reads CATSPTGTGNFHTDTQYF. DNA for the CDR3: TGTGCCACCAGCCCCACCGGGACAGGGAATTTCCACACAGATACGCAGTATTTT.

In this sample, this clonotype turned up a few times. This chain links TRBV12-5 with TRBJ2-7; D not certain. CDR1 is LGHNT, CDR2 FRNRAP, per germline. This CDR3 spans 13 amino acids. The V gene lost 5 bases and the J gene lost 3 bases, with 11 bases spanning the gap. For the CDR3, the DNA is TGTGCTAGTGGTAACGAAAAGATCTACGAGCAGTACTTC. It encodes CASGNEKIYEQYF.

V gene TRBV5-1 combines with J gene TRBJ2-3; D gene unclear. Germline V gene sequence: CDR1 SGHRS, CDR2 YFSETQ. The CDR3 is 14 amino acids. V was cut by 0 bases and J by 3 bases, with 8 bases left in between. The CDR3 DNA reads as TGCGCCAGCAGCTTGGCCAAAGTAACAGATACGCAGTATTTT. This encodes CASSLAKVTDTQYF.

This clonotype was counted at least ten times. The chain carries TRBV7-3 and TRBJ2-3; D call uncertain. V lost 6 bases and J lost 2, with 6 bases in between. The V gene's germline CDR1 is SGHTA and CDR2 FQGTGA. The CDR3 covers 12 residues. The CDR3 sequence is CASSASTDTQYF. The CDR3 bases are TGTGCCAGCAGTGCTTCCACAGATACGCAGTATTTT.

This sequence joins TRBV12-3 or TRBV12-4 and TRBJ2-5, with D possibly matching TRBD1 (6 bases). This CDR3 has 14 residues. The V and J ends lost 6 bases and 3 bases respectively, with 14 bases between them. The CDR3, as DNA: TGTGCCAGCAGCCCAAGGACAGCTGAAGAGACCCAGTACTTC. It specifies CASSPRTAEETQYF.

The chain combines TRBV3-1 with TRBJ2-1, with D uncertain. V lost 4 bases to trimming and J lost 7 bases, with 17 bases between them. CDR3 length equals 15 residues. CDR1 and CDR2 from the germline V gene are LGHDT and YNNKEL (reference sequence). The CDR3 region is CASSLGSPGRNEQFF. For the CDR3, the DNA is TGTGCCAGCAGCCTAGGTAGTCCAGGACGTAATGAGCAGTTCTTC.

This clonotype was seen only a few times. The V call is TRBV7-2, the J call TRBJ2-3; D might be TRBD1 (6 bases). The CDR3 sequence is 14 residues long. Trimming stripped 5 bases from V and 1 base from J, with 10 bases between. Germline V CDR1 and CDR2: SGHTA, FQGNSA. The CDR3 here is CASSEEGGTDTQYF. The CDR3 nucleotides are TGTGCCAGCAGCGAAGAGGGGGGCACAGATACGCAGTATTTT.

This chain links TRBV7-2 with TRBJ2-4, with 7 bases lining up with TRBD1. Germline CDR1 reads SGHTA; CDR2 reads FQGNSA. With 7 bases clipped from V and 2 bases from J, the junction kept 8 bases outside the gene matches. CDR3 length: 15 residues. The CDR3 region has the DNA TGTGCCAGCATTTTGACAGGGATGTCCAAAAACATTCAGTACTTC. This gives the protein CASILTGMSKNIQYF. Full variable domain (rest looked up from reference TRBV7-2 and TRBJ2-4): GAGVSQSPSNKVTEKGKDVELRCDPISGHTALYWYRQSLGQGLEFLIYFQGNSAPDKSGLPSDRFSAERTGGSVSTLTIQRTQQEDSAVYLCASILTGMSKNIQYFGAGTRLSVL.

This clonotype has more than one count but fewer than ten. This chain uses TRBV20-1 with TRBJ2-3; no reliable D call. This CDR3 spans 13 amino acids. Between the trimmed V and J ends, which lost 4 bases and 4 bases, there was a span of 12 bases. Germline V gene sequence: CDR1 DFQATT, CDR2 SNEGSKA (reference sequence). CDR3 nucleotide sequence: TGCAGTGCTACAAATCCAGTAGCAGATACGCAGTATTTT. The encoded protein is CSATNPVADTQYF.

This clonotype was observed a few times. V and J are TRBV15 and TRBJ2-1, with D unclear. The V end lost 0 bases, the J end lost 4 bases, and 10 bases lay between the germline ends. The CDR3 totals 15 residues. Germline values: CDR1 LNHNV, CDR2 YYDKDF (reference sequence). CDR3 nucleotide sequence: TGTGCCACCAGCAGAGAGGTGGGTGGTTACAATGAGCAGTTCTTC. It translates to CATSREVGGYNEQFF.

V and J are TRBV19 and TRBJ2-7, with TRBD1 matching 9 bases. The CDR3 runs 16 residues. Germline-derived CDR1 and CDR2 are LNHDA and SQIVND (reference sequence). The V and J ends lost 0 bases and 3 bases, in that order; junction bases with no gene match: 6. CDR3 in DNA: TGTGCCAGTAGTATAGAGGTCGGGACAGGGTTCTACGAGCAGTACTTC. It encodes CASSIEVGTGFYEQYF.

The chain carries TRBV4-2 and TRBJ2-7, with 8 bases aligning to TRBD2. The CDR3 totals 15 residues. CDR1 is LGHNA, CDR2 YNFKEQ, per germline. After removal of 4 bases from V and 5 bases from J, the junction contained 10 bases not matched to a gene. The CDR3 bases are TGTGCCAGCAGCCCAAACGGGGGGGGAAGCCACGAGCAGTACTTC. Protein sequence: CASSPNGGGSHEQYF.

The CDR3 reads CASLAGEAEKLFF. CDR3 DNA: TGTGCCAGCCTTGCCGGGGAGGCTGAAAAACTGTTTTTT. The chain joins TRBV4-2 to TRBJ1-4; D unclear. Germline CDR1 LGHNA, CDR2 YNFKEQ. The CDR3 is 13 amino acids. V was trimmed by 8 bases and J by 7 bases, leaving 14 bases between them.

The chain is built from TRBV7-3 and TRBJ2-7; 9 positions match TRBD2. The CDR3 length is 15 residues. The germline CDR1 and CDR2 sequences are SGHTA and FQGTGA. J gave up 6 bases and V 1 base, and 7 bases lay outside the gene matches. CDR3 bases: TGTGCCAGCAGCTTAAGTGGCGGGGGGGCGTCCGAGCAGTACTTC. Amino acids: CASSLSGGGASEQYF. The variable domain in full, with the rest retrieved from reference TRBV7-3 and TRBJ2-7, is GAGVSQTPSNKVTEKGKYVELRCDPISGHTALYWYRQSLGQGPEFLIYFQGTGAADDSGLPNDRFFAVRPEGSVSTLKIQRTERGDSAVYLCASSLSGGGASEQYFGPGTRLTVT.

The table lists this clonotype with many counts. The chain carries TRBV20-1 and TRBJ2-1; 11 positions match TRBD2. Per the germline V gene, CDR1 is DFQATT and CDR2 is SNEGSKA (reference sequence). Trimming removed 5 bases from V and 12 bases from J; junction bases left unmatched: 3. The CDR3 has 11 residues. CDR3 protein: CSAVGTSGQFF. The DNA of the CDR3 is TGCAGTGCTGTCGGGACTAGCGGGCAGTTCTTC.

This clonotype has a handful of counts. The CDR3 DNA is TGTGCCACCAGTGATCCGACTGCGCACGGTGGGATCGATACGCAGTATTTT. Residues: CATSDPTAHGGIDTQYF. The V gene is TRBV24-1, the J gene TRBJ2-3; D uncertain. Germline V gene data show CDR1 as KGHDR and CDR2 as SFDVKD. The CDR3 loop spans 17 amino acids. V lost 3 bases, J lost 6 bases, and 21 bases lay in between.

The chain recombines TRBV3-1 with TRBJ1-1; possibly TRBD1 for D (5 bases). Between the trimmed V and J ends, which lost 4 bases and 1 base, there was a span of 16 bases. This CDR3 region has 16 residues. Germline assignment: CDR1 LGHDT and CDR2 YNNKEL (reference sequence). Here the CDR3 DNA reads TGTGCCAGCAGCCCCCGGAGGGGATTAACGAACACTGAAGCTTTCTTT. It encodes CASSPRRGLTNTEAFF.

DNA of the CDR3: TGTGCCAGCAGCCGGGACTGGAAGGAGACCCAGTACTTC. Protein product: CASSRDWKETQYF. The chain uses TRBV7-2 and TRBJ2-5; weak D call: TRBD2 (6 bases). This CDR3 has 13 amino acids. The germline V gene encodes CDR1 SGHTA and CDR2 FQGNSA. V was cut by 5 bases and J by 5 bases, with 12 bases left in between.

The CDR3 here is CASSFAEGSSPLHF. The CDR3 bases are TGCGCCAGCAGCTTTGCAGAGGGGTCTTCACCCCTCCACTTT. V usage is TRBV5-1 and J usage is TRBJ1-6; maybe TRBD1 (5 bases). V lost 2 bases and J lost 9, with 12 bases in between. The CDR3 contains 14 residues. CDR1 is SGHRS and CDR2 is YFSETQ in the germline V gene.

This chain links TRBV10-3 with TRBJ1-2, with D unresolved. With 2 bases removed from V and 7 bases from J, the gap between germline ends came to 17 bases. CDR3 size: 15 residues. Per germline, CDR1 ENHRY and CDR2 SYGVKD. CDR3 in amino acids: CAISEKEASYSGYTF. The CDR3, as DNA: TGTGCCATCAGTGAGAAGGAAGCGTCTTATTCTGGCTACACCTTC.

This clonotype was detected only a few times. This chain links TRBV29-1 with TRBJ2-1; D remains unclear. The CDR3 runs to 13 residues. The ends were cut back, 4 bases at V and 0 bases at J, with 7 bases in the middle. Per germline, CDR1 SQVTM and CDR2 ANQGSEA. CDR3 amino acids: CSVATGSYNEQFF. CDR3 in DNA: TGCAGCGTTGCGACCGGCTCCTACAATGAGCAGTTCTTC.

This clonotype has just a few counts. The junction does not match germline at one end; this may be a read error. The CDR3 region has the DNA TGCTGTGCTAGAGATCGAATCCAAATCCTAAGCACAGATACGCAGTATTTT. Residues: CCARDRIQILSTDTQYF. The rearrangement uses TRBV20-1 and TRBJ2-3; no firm D call. This CDR3 has 17 amino acids. CDR1 DFQATT and CDR2 SNEGSKA come from the germline V gene (reference sequence).